This T cell receptor (beta chain) is drawn from a study of blood T cell repertoires in COVID-19 (dated by TCRdb to about 2020). Looking at the study overall: Collaborator samples came from the United States, Italy and Spain and covered acute and convalescent phases of COVID-19. The repertoires were made available in a free public database intended to serve as a resource for research on the immune response to SARS-CoV-2. Subjects who had been exposed to COVID-19, were actively infected with it, or had recovered from it provided the deeply sampled blood TCRbeta repertoires that made up the dataset. Where available, HLA class I and class II types were obtained from metadata supplied by the sample provider rather than from assay-based typing. The sample metadata nearly always contained a de-identified subject ID, COVID-19 status, age in years and sex. Samples came from the ongoing ImmuneRACE study (first 160 participants) plus 1,254 subjects from 6 global collaborators. The material from the prospective study consisted of cDNA or gDNA derived from T cells, B-cell-depleted T cells, or PBMCs.

Results the study describes overall, beyond this receptor: The quantity of clinical and demographic metadata differed by source and by participant and was supplied without curation.

This clone was detected a few times. Its recognized antigen is unknown. Per-nucleotide qualities are absent, and no much larger clonotype sits a single base away. Participants in the prospective study were enrolled through a virtual design, were aged roughly 18 to 100 years, and lived in roughly 26 United States geographic areas. In the prospective study, cohorts were assigned on the basis of participant-reported clinical history obtained from a screening survey and a study questionnaire. Recovered participants in ImmuneRACE Cohort 3 were defined by two consecutive negative NP/OP PCR tests, clearance by a healthcare professional, or resolution of symptoms. Mobile phlebotomists in the prospective study collected whole blood, serum and a nasopharyngeal or oropharyngeal swab from every participant. Additional blood draws and questionnaires over an approximately two-month period could optionally be provided by prospective study participants. Before DNA extraction, prospective study blood samples were shipped either frozen or at room temperature.

From a lookup of the germline V gene, CDR1 and CDR2 are ENHRY and SYGVKD. Relative to germline, V is 9 bases shorter and J is 0 bases shorter, with 13 bases between their ends. From its cysteine to its phenylalanine, the CDR3 spans 14 amino acids. Only CDR3 DNA is held: 42 bases, read in frame from base 1. TCRbeta CDR3 regions were amplified from genomic DNA using the immunoSEQ Assay, a bias-controlled multiplex PCR. The published analysis was carried out like this. The number of nucleated cells in each sample was estimated from the amplification of reference gene primers within the assay. Sequence reads were collapsed and filtered to measure the absolute abundance of every unique TCRbeta CDR3 rearrangement. Productive Simpson clonality was computed per sample as the square root of Simpson's diversity index over productive rearrangements. The table was pulled from immuneACCESS by TCRdb, which kept in-frame rearrangements only. Such tables lose some clones; where checked, under half of the loss comes from unresolved V genes, and the rest has no known cause. That table supplies the V and J calls and clone size; D and trimming were determined from the DNA. This sample lists fewer than 350,000 clones; around 85% were detected once. The leading ten clones occupy 6% to 6.5% of the sample.

The sequencing sample was made of PBMCs or T cells enriched from blood (not recorded which). The sequence came from a woman between 35 and 50 years old who had recovered from COVID-19. The V and J genes are TRBV10-3 and TRBJ2-3; matching of 5 bases hints at TRBD1 as the D gene. Here is the DNA: TGTGCCATACAGACAGACCGAAGCACAGATACGCAGTATTTT. It is translated as CAIQTDRSTDTQYF.